This record concerns one T cell receptor beta chain sequence. Its antigen is as yet unknown. This specimen belongs to a study of OX40 agonist ivuxolimab in advanced cancers. At the level of the study: Dose-escalation patients' cancers were hepatocellular carcinoma, melanoma, renal cell or head and neck cancer. Aged roughly 23 to 80 with a mean of 60 years, they were roughly 83% male.

V lost 2 bases and J lost 6; bases outside the gene matches: 5. Germline V gene sequence: CDR1 ENHRY, CDR2 SYGVKD. This CDR3 has 15 amino acids. Overall study findings and caveats: Among some nonresponders, normalized T-cell clonal expansion was also low.

Patients with a history of autoimmune disease or on systemic immunosuppression were excluded. Profiled with immunoSEQ multiplex PCR; TCRdb holds only in-frame clones, not every one. The table lists roughly 68,000 clones, more than 80% of them singletons. The clonotype was recovered from an adult with an advanced solid tumor such as melanoma, head and neck, liver or kidney cancer. The specimen comprised CD4+ or CD8+ T cells sorted from blood, sampled in a trial of the OX40 agonist ivuxolimab. The chain carries TRBV10-3 and TRBJ2-2; 8 bases are shared with TRBD2. The CDR3 loop reads CAISESGGYPGELFF. Here the CDR3 DNA reads TGTGCCATCAGTGAGAGCGGGGGCTACCCCGGGGAGCTGTTTTTT.